The 3 T cell receptor beta chains below come from one sample, sequenced in a study of cytotoxic CD8 clonotypes in ibrutinib-treated CLL. Some clones are missing from TCRdb's copy, which holds only in-frame ones; the method was immunoSEQ multiplex PCR. This table holds 50,000 or so clones, roughly 80% found once. The sample here was PBMCs, taken after 24 months of ibrutinib treatment. All receptors come from a human donor with chronic lymphocytic leukemia.

The chain is built from TRBV7-6 and TRBJ2-5, with no clear D. CDR3 length: 14 amino acids. Germline-derived CDR1 and CDR2 are SGHVS and FNYEAQ. Trimming took 0 bases from V and 3 from J, leaving 8 bases between them. CDR3 nucleotide sequence: TGTGCCAGCAGCTTAGCGGGTACTAAAGAGACCCAGTACTTC. This translates into CASSLAGTKETQYF.

The V call is TRBV12-1, the J call TRBJ2-7. TRBV12-1 is classified as a pseudogene. The CDR3 totals 14 residues. In DNA form, the CDR3 reads TGTGCCAGCAGCTTTATCGACGTCTCCTACGAGCAGTACTTC. It yields the protein CASSFIDVSYEQYF.

The chain joins TRBV5-5 to TRBJ2-7; D perhaps matches TRBD2 (5 bases). Germline V lookup: CDR1 SGHKS, CDR2 YYEKEE (reference sequence). The CDR3 sequence is 14 residues long. With 4 bases removed from V and 1 base from J, the gap between germline ends came to 12 bases. CDR3 sequence reads: CASSPGLLSYEQYF. The CDR3 region has the DNA TGTGCCAGCAGCCCAGGACTCCTATCCTACGAGCAGTACTTC.